The 9 T cell receptor beta chains below come from one sample, sequenced in a study of T cell repertoires in ileal Crohn's disease. The assay was immunoSEQ multiplex PCR, and TCRdb's table has in-frame clones only and misses some. The repertoire holds over 7,500 clones, with around 76% as singletons. Sequencing was performed on ileal tissue. These receptors were collected from an adult with Crohn's disease.

This chain links TRBV11-2 with TRBJ2-7; D call uncertain. Germline CDR1 SGHAT, CDR2 FQNNGV. The CDR3 contains 14 residues. V lost 0 bases and J lost 4, with 10 bases in between. The chain's CDR3 is CASSLDLRTYEQYF. CDR3 in DNA: TGTGCCAGCAGCTTAGATCTACGTACGTACGAGCAGTACTTC.

This clone was observed once. The chain has TRBV18 and TRBJ2-7, with a weak D call TRBD2 (6 bases). The germline V gene encodes CDR1 KGHSH and CDR2 LQKENI. The CDR3 is 12 residues long. Trimming stripped 2 bases from V and 5 bases from J, with 7 bases between. CDR3: CASSPGGNEQYF. The CDR3, as DNA: TGTGCCAGCTCACCAGGGGGGAACGAGCAGTACTTC.

The chain uses TRBV28 and TRBJ2-5; 8 nucleotides line up with TRBD1. The CDR3 contains 14 residues. With V trimmed by 6 bases and J by 5 bases, 8 bases remained unmatched. CDR1 is MDHEN and CDR2 is SYDVKM in the germline V gene. The CDR3 here is CASRPQGAVETQYF. DNA for the CDR3: TGTGCCAGCAGGCCCCAGGGGGCAGTGGAGACCCAGTACTTC.

The rearrangement links TRBV2 to TRBJ1-5, with TRBD1 matching over 8 bases. CDR1 is SNHLY and CDR2 is FYNNEI in the germline V gene. Unmatched junction bases numbered 5, after V lost 6 bases and J lost 7 bases. The CDR3 is 13 amino acids. The CDR3 nucleotides read TGTGCCAGCAGCCTACAGGGGGGACAGCCCCAGCATTTT. Protein product: CASSLQGGQPQHF.

This chain links TRBV30 with TRBJ1-3; no definite D call. The CDR3 loop spans 14 amino acids. Deletions cut 2 bases from V and 0 bases from J, with 8 bases between. CDR1 is GTSNPN and CDR2 is SVGIG in the germline V gene (reference sequence). Here the CDR3 reads CAWSRGGSGNTIYF. Written as DNA, the CDR3 is TGTGCCTGGAGTCGAGGAGGCTCTGGAAACACCATATATTTT.

The genes are TRBV28 and TRBJ1-1; D might be TRBD1 (5 bases). CDR1 is MDHEN and CDR2 is SYDVKM in the germline V gene. V shed 5 bases and J shed 1 base, with 11 bases lying between them. The CDR3 length is 14 residues. CDR3 in DNA: TGTGCCAGCAGTGGCGACAGTACGAACACTGAAGCTTTCTTT. It translates to CASSGDSTNTEAFF.

The CDR3 region is CASSVGSSGGASDTQYF. CDR3 bases: TGTGCCAGCAGCGTAGGATCCAGCGGGGGGGCGTCAGATACGCAGTATTTT. The chain couples TRBV9 to TRBJ2-3, with 10 bases identical to TRBD2. The CDR3 has 17 amino acids. V lost 0 bases and J lost 4; bases outside the gene matches: 8. Germline V CDR1 and CDR2: SGDLS, YYNGEE.

The rearrangement joins TRBV2 to TRBJ2-2, with TRBD1 identical over 8 bases. Germline CDR1 is SNHLY and CDR2 is FYNNEI. This CDR3 has 16 amino acids. Trimming removed 1 base from V and 6 bases from J; junction bases left unmatched: 7. This CDR3 is CASSEGGTGQAGELFF. For the CDR3, the DNA is TGTGCCAGCAGTGAAGGTGGGACAGGTCAGGCCGGGGAGCTGTTTTTT.

This clone occurred a few times. The gene calls are TRBV25-1 and TRBJ2-1, with no clear D. The V end was cut by 3 bases, the J end by 8 bases, with 11 bases between. Looked up from germline, CDR1 is MGHDK and CDR2 is SYGVNS. The CDR3 loop spans 13 amino acids. The CDR3 DNA reads TGTGCCAGCAGTGATCCCATCGGGTATGAGCAGTTCTTC. Protein: CASSDPIGYEQFF.